These 24 T cell receptor beta chains share one sample of origin, sequenced in a study of identical twins. MiXCR, applied by TCRdb to the 5' RACE reads, yields one record per CDR3 protein. The table has roughly 150,000 distinct CDR3 sequences, roughly 3.5% seen once. The material sequenced was memory T cells sorted from blood. The receptors were sampled from a man between 18 and 35 years old in good health.

In its sample, this clonotype was seen many times. The rearrangement links TRBV7-8 to TRBJ2-7, with 10 bases identical to TRBD2. The CDR3 is 17 residues long. Germline lookup yields CDR1 SGHVS and CDR2 FQNEAQ. Germline trimming cut 2 bases from V and 5 bases from J; bases unmatched to any gene: 12. CDR3 sequence: CASSLRPLAGATNEQYF. CDR3 in DNA: TGTGCCAGCAGCTTACGTCCCCTAGCGGGGGCGACTAACGAGCAGTACTTC.

V usage is TRBV4-1 and J usage is TRBJ1-4; maybe TRBD1 (6 bases). The V gene lost 4 bases and the J gene lost 7 bases, with 16 bases spanning the gap. In germline, CDR1 is MGHRA, CDR2 YSYEKL. The CDR3 consists of 15 residues. This CDR3 reads CASSPLGGRIEKLFF. CDR3 DNA: TGCGCCAGCAGCCCCCTGGGGGGGCGGATTGAAAAACTGTTTTTT.

This clonotype has at least ten counts. V usage is TRBV5-5 and J usage is TRBJ1-1; D remains unclear. This CDR3 is built from 14 residues. Between the trimmed V and J ends, which lost 0 bases and 0 bases, there was a span of 6 bases. Germline V gene sequence: CDR1 SGHKS, CDR2 YYEKEE (reference sequence). The CDR3 DNA follows: TGTGCCAGCAGCTTGGCAGATATGAACACTGAAGCTTTCTTT. The encoded protein is CASSLADMNTEAFF.

Ten or more counts support this clonotype. The rearrangement links TRBV6-4 to TRBJ2-2, with TRBD1 matching 7 bases. CDR1 and CDR2 from the germline V gene are MRHNA and SNTAGT. This CDR3 spans 14 amino acids. J gave up 4 bases and V 3 bases, and 2 bases lay outside the gene matches. The CDR3: CASSDKGATGELFF. CDR3 coding DNA: TGTGCCAGCAGTGATAAGGGGGCCACCGGGGAGCTGTTTTTT.

This clonotype was observed at least ten times. The rearrangement joins TRBV11-2 to TRBJ2-3; 8 bases fit TRBD2. The CDR3 runs to 16 residues. J gave up 2 bases and V 5 bases, and 9 bases lay outside the gene matches. CDR1 and CDR2 (germline): SGHAT, FQNNGV. CDR3 in DNA: TGTGCCAGCAGCCTAAGCGGGGGAAGGACCACAGATACGCAGTATTTT. Translating it yields CASSLSGGRTTDTQYF.

This clonotype has at least ten counts. The chain uses TRBV5-1 and TRBJ2-3; tentatively, D is TRBD1 (5 bases). The germline V gene encodes CDR1 SGHRS and CDR2 YFSETQ. CDR3 length equals 16 residues. V lost 4 bases, J lost 6 bases, and 21 bases lay in between. DNA of the CDR3: TGCGCCAGCAGCCCAGACCCGGCTTTGTCAGGGGATACGCAGTATTTT. This codes for CASSPDPALSGDTQYF.

This clonotype was seen many times. The rearrangement joins TRBV28 to TRBJ2-7; D unresolved. The germline gives CDR1 MDHEN, CDR2 SYDVKM. With 7 bases removed from V and 1 base from J, the gap between germline ends came to 14 bases. The CDR3 runs 14 residues. The CDR3 coding sequence is TGTGCCAGCATTAAAGGCAGTGGTTCCTACGAGCAGTACTTC. Amino acids: CASIKGSGSYEQYF.

This clonotype came up many times. This sequence joins TRBV6-2 or TRBV6-3 and TRBJ2-7; TRBD2 matches at 8 bases. With V trimmed by 4 bases and J by 0 bases, 8 bases remained unmatched. Germline V lookup: CDR1 MNHEY, CDR2 SVGEGT. The CDR3 is 16 residues long. DNA for the CDR3: TGTGCCAGCAGTTTACTTATGCGGGAGGCCTCCTACGAGCAGTACTTC. It specifies CASSLLMREASYEQYF.

This clonotype came up many times. V gene TRBV6-2 or TRBV6-3 combines with J gene TRBJ2-7; tentatively, D is TRBD1 (5 bases). Germline CDR1 reads MNHEY; CDR2 reads SVGEGT. This CDR3 is built from 14 residues. V was clipped by 8 bases and J by 5 bases, with 19 bases between them. CDR3: CASHHPAGNHEQYF. The CDR3 DNA reads as TGTGCCAGCCACCACCCCGCAGGGAACCACGAGCAGTACTTC.

This clonotype appeared many times. J is TRBJ2-1 and V is TRBV6-1; 10 bases map to TRBD2. V gave up 6 bases and J gave up 4 bases; unmatched junction bases: 6. Germline lookup yields CDR1 MNHNS and CDR2 SASEGT. The CDR3 loop spans 15 amino acids. CDR3 DNA: TGTGCCAGCAGAACCCTTAGCGGGGGGTACAATGAGCAGTTCTTC. The encoded protein is CASRTLSGGYNEQFF.

This clonotype was recorded many times. J is TRBJ2-3 and V is TRBV20-1; D is perhaps TRBD2 (5 bases). This CDR3 spans 12 amino acids. Germline V gene data show CDR1 as DFQATT and CDR2 as SNEGSKA (reference sequence). The V end lost 4 bases, the J end lost 4 bases, and 9 bases lay between the germline ends. The CDR3 region is CSATLEADTQYF. CDR3 coding DNA: TGCAGTGCTACCCTGGAGGCAGATACGCAGTATTTT.

The rearrangement joins TRBV20-1 to TRBJ2-5; D is undetermined. The CDR3 loop spans 13 amino acids. Germline lookup yields CDR1 DFQATT and CDR2 SNEGSKA (reference sequence). Trimming pared 8 bases from V and 4 bases from J, leaving 17 bases between. CDR3 region: CSSRWLLGETQYF. CDR3 nucleotides: TGCAGTTCCCGGTGGTTATTAGGAGAGACCCAGTACTTC.

This clonotype was picked up many times. V usage is TRBV7-2 and J usage is TRBJ2-1, with D tentatively TRBD1 (5 bases). Germline CDR1 reads SGHTA; CDR2 reads FQGNSA. This CDR3 comprises 14 residues. Deletions cut 5 bases from V and 15 bases from J, with 23 bases between. CDR3 protein: CASSQGGAALSPFF. The CDR3, as DNA: TGTGCCAGCAGCCAGGGTGGGGCAGCCCTTAGCCCGTTCTTC. Using reference TRBV7-2 and TRBJ2-1 for the parts outside the CDR3, the full variable domain is GAGVSQSPSNKVTEKGKDVELRCDPISGHTALYWYRQSLGQGLEFLIYFQGNSAPDKSGLPSDRFSAERTGGSVSTLTIQRTQQEDSAVYLCASSQGGAALSPFFGPGTRLTVL.

This clonotype came up many times. The chain recombines TRBV20-1 with TRBJ2-7; weak D call: TRBD2 (5 bases). Trimming removed 6 bases from V and 7 bases from J, with 19 bases in between. The CDR3 loop spans 13 amino acids. Germline loops: CDR1 DFQATT, CDR2 SNEGSKA (reference sequence). The CDR3 DNA is TGCAGTGCCCTCGGAGGCGGACCTGGGGAGCAGTACTTC. Translation: CSALGGGPGEQYF.

This clonotype was detected ten times or more. The CDR3 bases are TGCGCCAGCAGCCAGGGACAGGGGAATTCACCCCTCCACTTT. It codes for CASSQGQGNSPLHF. This sequence joins TRBV5-1 and TRBJ1-6; 10 nucleotides match TRBD1. CDR3 length: 14 amino acids. Trimming cost V 4 bases and J 7 bases; bases outside gene matches: 2. Germline V gene data show CDR1 as SGHRS and CDR2 as YFSETQ.

A single count supports this clonotype. The conserved final phenylalanine or tryptophan is absent from the CDR3, which likely points to a read error. J is TRBJ2-5 and V is TRBV18; 9 bases fit TRBD1. This CDR3 spans 16 amino acids. V shed 5 bases, J shed 5 bases, and the junction held 12 bases outside the gene matches. CDR1 is KGHSH, CDR2 LQKENI, per germline. The DNA for the CDR3 is TGTGCCAGCTCAGCCGGGACAGGGAGTAAGGGTGAGACCCAGTACCTC. This codes for CASSAGTGSKGETQYL.

This clonotype has at least ten counts. The rearrangement links TRBV12-3 or TRBV12-4 to TRBJ1-6; TRBD1 is a possible D gene (6 bases). The ends were cut back, 7 bases at V and 7 bases at J, with 17 bases in the middle. The length of the CDR3 is 15 residues. Written as DNA, the CDR3 is TGTGCCAGCACCCCGGGCGGGGGCCGCAATTCACCCCTCCACTTT. It translates to CASTPGGGRNSPLHF.

This clonotype was counted between two and nine times. The V and J genes are TRBV19 and TRBJ1-1; D is undetermined. The CDR3 is 14 residues long. Trimming left V 5 bases short and J 6 bases short, with 16 bases between. Germline V CDR1 and CDR2: LNHDA, SQIVND (reference sequence). DNA for the CDR3: TGTGCCAGTAGTTACAACCCCGAGGGCGCTGAAGCTTTCTTT. Its translation is CASSYNPEGAEAFF. The whole variable domain, filled in from reference TRBV19 and TRBJ1-1, reads DGGITQSPKYLFRKEGQNVTLSCEQNLNHDAMYWYRQDPGQGLRLIYYSQIVNDFQKGDIAEGYSVSREKKESFPLTVTSAQKNPTAFYLCASSYNPEGAEAFFGQGTRLTVV.

This clonotype was found many times. The rearrangement uses TRBV12-3 or TRBV12-4 and TRBJ2-3; 11 positions agree with TRBD2. The CDR3 is 16 amino acids. Trimming removed 5 bases from V and 4 bases from J; junction bases left unmatched: 8. The chain's CDR3 is CASSQNPSGRSDTQYF. CDR3 nucleotide sequence: TGTGCCAGCAGTCAAAACCCTAGCGGGAGGTCAGATACGCAGTATTTT.

A few counts support this clonotype. The V gene is TRBV2, the J gene TRBJ1-5; D not resolved. The CDR3 runs to 14 residues. Between the trimmed V and J ends, which lost 4 bases and 0 bases, there was a span of 7 bases. Germline CDR1 and CDR2: SNHLY and FYNNEI. The DNA of the CDR3 is TGTGCCAGCAGTGTAGGGAATAGCAATCAGCCCCAGCATTTT. Its translation is CASSVGNSNQPQHF.

This clonotype was found many times. The CDR3 nucleotides are TGCGCCAGCACCTCCGTCGCGGGGCTAACCTACGAGCAGTACTTC. Translation: CASTSVAGLTYEQYF. V usage is TRBV10-2 and J usage is TRBJ2-7, with a tentative D call TRBD2 (6 bases). Per the germline V gene, CDR1 is WSHSY and CDR2 is SAAADI. The CDR3 has 15 residues. Trimming removed 7 bases from V and 2 bases from J, with 18 bases in between.

This clonotype appeared many times. J is TRBJ2-2 and V is TRBV10-3; possibly TRBD1 for D (5 bases). This CDR3 comprises 13 residues. V shed 10 bases and J shed 4 bases, with 13 bases lying between them. CDR1 ENHRY and CDR2 SYGVKD come from the germline V gene. In DNA, the CDR3 is TGTGCCACCACCTCGACAGCCACCGGGGAGCTGTTTTTT. Its translation: CATTSTATGELFF.

At least ten counts were recorded for this clonotype. This sequence joins TRBV12-3 or TRBV12-4 and TRBJ1-5; 9 nucleotides match TRBD1. CDR3 length equals 14 residues. V lost 6 bases to trimming and J lost 6 bases; unmatched junction nucleotides: 6. The CDR3 protein is CASSAGQGTQPQHF. CDR3 nucleotides: TGTGCCAGCAGCGCTGGACAGGGGACTCAGCCCCAGCATTTT.

This clonotype showed up many times. V and J are TRBV11-2 and TRBJ2-1; D gene unclear. V lost 3 bases, J lost 0 bases, and 18 bases lay in between. This CDR3 spans 18 amino acids. In germline, CDR1 is SGHAT, CDR2 FQNNGV. The CDR3 here is CASSLPALMVSSYNEQFF. The CDR3 DNA sequence: TGTGCCAGCAGCTTGCCCGCGTTGATGGTAAGCTCCTACAATGAGCAGTTCTTC.